This T cell receptor beta chain was sequenced for a study of OX40 agonist ivuxolimab in advanced cancers. Across the study: Eligibility rules accepted prior anti-PD-1, anti-PD-L1 or anti-CTLA-4 therapy, and around 44% had some. Overall study results and limits: By week 6 at 0.1 to 3.0 mg/kg, blood CD4+ and CD8+ T cells had expanded clonally.

V lost 7 bases and J lost 3; bases outside the gene matches: 10. From germline, CDR1 is MNHNY and CDR2 SVGAGI (reference sequence). CDR3 length: 16 amino acids. About this clone itself: Its cognate antigen is unknown.

Here immunoSEQ multiplex PCR was the method, and the copy in TCRdb shows in-frame clones only, minus some. The sample lists more than 70,000 clones; roughly 88% were seen once. The chain links TRBV6-6 to TRBJ2-2; 8 bases line up with TRBD2. The sequences come from CD4+ or CD8+ T cells sorted from blood, collected in a trial of the OX40 agonist ivuxolimab. The source is an adult with an advanced solid tumor such as melanoma, head and neck, liver or kidney cancer. CDR3 bases: TGTGCCAGCAAATATAGCGGGAATAAGTACACCGGGGAGCTGTTTTTT. Translating gives CASKYSGNKYTGELFF.